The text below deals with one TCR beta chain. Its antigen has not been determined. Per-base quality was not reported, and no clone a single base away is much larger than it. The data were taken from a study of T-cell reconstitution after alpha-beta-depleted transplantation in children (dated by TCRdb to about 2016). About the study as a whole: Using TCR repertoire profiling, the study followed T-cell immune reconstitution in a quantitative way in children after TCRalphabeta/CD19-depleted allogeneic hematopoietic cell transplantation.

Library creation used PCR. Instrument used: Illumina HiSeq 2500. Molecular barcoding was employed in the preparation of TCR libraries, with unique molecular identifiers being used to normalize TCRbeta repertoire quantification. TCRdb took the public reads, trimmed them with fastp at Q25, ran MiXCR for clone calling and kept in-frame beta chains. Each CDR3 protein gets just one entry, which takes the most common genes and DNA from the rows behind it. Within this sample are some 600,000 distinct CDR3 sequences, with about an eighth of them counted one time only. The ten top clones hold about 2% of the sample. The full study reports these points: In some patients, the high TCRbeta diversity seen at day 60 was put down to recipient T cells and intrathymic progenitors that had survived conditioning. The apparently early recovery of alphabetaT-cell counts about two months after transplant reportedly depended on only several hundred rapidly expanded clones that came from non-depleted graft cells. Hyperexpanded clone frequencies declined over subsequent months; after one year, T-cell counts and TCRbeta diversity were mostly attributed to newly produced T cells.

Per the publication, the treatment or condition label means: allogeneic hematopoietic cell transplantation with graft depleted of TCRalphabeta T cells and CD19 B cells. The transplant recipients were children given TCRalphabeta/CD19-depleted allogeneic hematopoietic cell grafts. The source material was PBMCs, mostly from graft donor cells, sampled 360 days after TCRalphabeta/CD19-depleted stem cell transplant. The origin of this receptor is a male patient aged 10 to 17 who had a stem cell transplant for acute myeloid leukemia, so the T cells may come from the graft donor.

The CDR3 sequence is CASSGGTGVYEQYF. In nucleotides, the sequence is TGTGCCAGCAGCGGGGGAACGGGGGTGTACGAGCAGTACTTC. The V gene is TRBV7-8 and the J gene is TRBJ2-7, and TRBD2 may be the D gene, going by 6 matching bases. Relative to germline, V is 5 bases shorter and J is 4 bases shorter, with 15 bases between their ends. Based on the germline V gene, the CDR1 and CDR2 sequences are SGHVS and FQNEAQ. The CDR3 goes from the cysteine to the phenylalanine over 14 residues. The CDR3 DNA has 42 bases and is translated from base 1.